This TCR beta chain was identified during a study of blood T cell repertoires in COVID-19. Overall study: COVID-19 samples, acute and convalescent, were from the United States, Italy and Spain. PBMCs, B-cell-depleted T cells, or T cells were the source of the cDNA or gDNA that made up the material.

In the study's own analysis: Estimation of nucleated cell counts relied on the amplification of reference gene primers. Assay: immunoSEQ multiplex PCR; the TCRdb copy retains only in-frame clones and omits some. V, J and clone size were drawn from that table, and D and trimming were deduced from the DNA. The sample consists of 70,000 or so clones, 86% of them appearing once. The CDR3 length is 12 residues. CDR1 is SQVTM and CDR2 is ANQGSEA in the germline V gene. The V end lost 4 bases, the J end lost 7 bases, and 10 bases lay between the germline ends. The specimen sequenced was peripheral blood. The sequence was obtained from a man between 65 and 80 years old with active or convalescent COVID-19. The genes are TRBV29-1 and TRBJ2-2; D is undetermined. For the CDR3, the DNA is TGCAGCGTTGGCGAGCGCATCGGGGAGCTGTTTTTT. It translates to CSVGERIGELFF.